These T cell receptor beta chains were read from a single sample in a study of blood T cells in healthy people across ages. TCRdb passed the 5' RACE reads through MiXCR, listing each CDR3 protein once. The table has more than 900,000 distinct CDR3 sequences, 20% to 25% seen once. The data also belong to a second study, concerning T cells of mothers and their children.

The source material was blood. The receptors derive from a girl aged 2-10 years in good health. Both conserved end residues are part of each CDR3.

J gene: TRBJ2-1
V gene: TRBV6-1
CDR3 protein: CASSARRTSSYNEQFF

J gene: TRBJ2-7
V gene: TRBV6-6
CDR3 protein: CASSYDSGVYEQYF

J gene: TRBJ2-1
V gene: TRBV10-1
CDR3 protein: CASSEGLGLARAFF

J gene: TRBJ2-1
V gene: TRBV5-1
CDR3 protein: CASSRLARDGETRYF

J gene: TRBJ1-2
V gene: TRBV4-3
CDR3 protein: CASSRSPTPSYGYTF

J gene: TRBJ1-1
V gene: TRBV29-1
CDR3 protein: CSVEEWDTEAFF

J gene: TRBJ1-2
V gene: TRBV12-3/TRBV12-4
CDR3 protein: CASSLLIGGYTF

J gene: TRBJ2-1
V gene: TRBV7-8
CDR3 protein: CASSTPTSGAYNEQFF

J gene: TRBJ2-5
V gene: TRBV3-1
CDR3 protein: CASSHRFTGETHYF

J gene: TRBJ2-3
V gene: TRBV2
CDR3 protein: CASSRIRDTDTQYF

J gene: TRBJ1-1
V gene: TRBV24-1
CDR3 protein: CATSEFAYRENTEAFF

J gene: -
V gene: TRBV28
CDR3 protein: CASSYPPYEQYF

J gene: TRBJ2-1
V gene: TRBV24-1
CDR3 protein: CATSGLTFVRNEQFF

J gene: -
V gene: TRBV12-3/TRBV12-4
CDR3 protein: CASSLRDPNEQFF

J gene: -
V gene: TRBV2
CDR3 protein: CASSVTGGTGETQYF

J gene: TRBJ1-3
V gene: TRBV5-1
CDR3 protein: CASSLGQVGDTIYF

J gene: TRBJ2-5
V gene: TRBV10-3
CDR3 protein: CAITREAGETQYF

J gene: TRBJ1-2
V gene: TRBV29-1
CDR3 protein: CSVDPTDRYGYTF

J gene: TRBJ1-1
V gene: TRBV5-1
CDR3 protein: CASSLRPGEVGAFF

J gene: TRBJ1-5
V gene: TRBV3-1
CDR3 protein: CASSPGGKQPQHF

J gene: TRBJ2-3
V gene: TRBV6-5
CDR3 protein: CANRSGLAGTDTQYF

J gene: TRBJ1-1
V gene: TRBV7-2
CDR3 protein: CASSLQSLGAFF

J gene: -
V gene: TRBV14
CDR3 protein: CASSLKTGTSDYNEQFF

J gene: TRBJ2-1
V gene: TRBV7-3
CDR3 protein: CASSLSGDRQQFF

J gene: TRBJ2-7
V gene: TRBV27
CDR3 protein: CAARSGSRFDEQYF

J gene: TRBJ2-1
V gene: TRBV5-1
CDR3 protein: CASSLGGSSSYNEQFF

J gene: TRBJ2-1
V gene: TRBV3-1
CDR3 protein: CASSQIMGRSSSYNEQFF

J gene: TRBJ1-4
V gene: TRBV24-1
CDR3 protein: CATSLLDSLATNEKLFF

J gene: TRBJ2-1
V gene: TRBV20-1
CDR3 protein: CSTRDGLSEQFF

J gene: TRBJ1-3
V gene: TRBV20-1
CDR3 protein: CSASQTGMSGNTIYF

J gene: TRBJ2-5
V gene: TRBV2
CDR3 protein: CATVKIVETQYF

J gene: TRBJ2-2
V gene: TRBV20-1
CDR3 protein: CSATVDSNTGELFF

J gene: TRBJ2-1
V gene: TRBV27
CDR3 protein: CASSLIRGYNEQFF

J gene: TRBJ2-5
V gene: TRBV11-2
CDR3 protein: CASSFGLVQETQYF

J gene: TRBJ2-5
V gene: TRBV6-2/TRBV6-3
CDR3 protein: CASSYDHQRGGREETQYF

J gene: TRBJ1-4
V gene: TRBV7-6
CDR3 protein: CASSTSGGMKGYEKLFF

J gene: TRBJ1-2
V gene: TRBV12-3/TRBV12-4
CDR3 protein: CASTPGPKGYTF

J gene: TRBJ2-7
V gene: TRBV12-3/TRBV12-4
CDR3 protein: CASSIYRDEQYF

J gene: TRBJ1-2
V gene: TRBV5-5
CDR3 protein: CASSLAAALYGYTF

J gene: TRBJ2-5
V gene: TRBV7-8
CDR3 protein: CASSSPPGQETQYF

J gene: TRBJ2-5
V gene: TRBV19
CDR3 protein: CASSMGQLETQYF

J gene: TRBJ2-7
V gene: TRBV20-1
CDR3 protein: CSARGRQLYEQYF

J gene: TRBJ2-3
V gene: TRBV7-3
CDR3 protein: CASSSSGGGVADTQYF

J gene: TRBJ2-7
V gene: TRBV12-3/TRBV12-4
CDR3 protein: CASSSLPETVEQYF

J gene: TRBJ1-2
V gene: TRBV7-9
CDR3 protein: CASSQPSPGQGRVFYGYTF

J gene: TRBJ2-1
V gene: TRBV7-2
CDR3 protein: CASSLEALVGEQFF

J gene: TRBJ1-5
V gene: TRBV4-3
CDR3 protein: CASSQLGVQPQHF

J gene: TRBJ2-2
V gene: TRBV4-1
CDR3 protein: CASSPRVAGINTGELFF

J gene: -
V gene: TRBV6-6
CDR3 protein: CASSNTGTSANEQFF

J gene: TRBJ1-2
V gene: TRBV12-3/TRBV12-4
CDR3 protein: CASSLFRRDSYGYTF

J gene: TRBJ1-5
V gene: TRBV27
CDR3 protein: CASSSLDQPQHF

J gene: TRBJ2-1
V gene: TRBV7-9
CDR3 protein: CASSSRERGTYNEQFF

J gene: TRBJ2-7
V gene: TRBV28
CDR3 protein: CASSFLAVQEYEQYF

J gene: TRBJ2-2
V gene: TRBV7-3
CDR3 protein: CASSARTVTGELFF

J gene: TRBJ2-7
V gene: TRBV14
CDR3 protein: CASSPLQVSYEQYF